A single sample is the source of the 8 T cell receptor beta chains below, sequenced in a study of T cells in Graves' hyperthyroidism and ophthalmopathy. RNA transcripts provided the source from which TCR beta CDR3 regions were amplified. TCR CDR3 regions were first amplified by RT-PCR with HTBI primers. TCRdb fed the multiplex PCR reads into MiXCR, producing one record per CDR3 protein. The data show hundreds of thousands of distinct CDR3 sequences, 14% to 15% seen once. Material: blood. The receptors originated from a woman aged 40 to 55 with Graves' ophthalmopathy.

The sample holds a few counts of this clonotype. The chain is built from TRBV6-1 and TRBJ2-5, with 12 bases aligning to TRBD2. CDR1 is MNHNS, CDR2 SASEGT, per germline. Unmatched junction bases numbered 4, after V lost 7 bases and J lost 1 base. The CDR3 loop spans 15 amino acids. The CDR3 region has the DNA TGTGCCAGCATCCCTAGCGGGGGGGTCCAAGAGACCCAGTACTTC. It specifies CASIPSGGVQETQYF.

This clonotype was seen at least ten times. This chain uses TRBV29-1 with TRBJ2-7; D not resolved. The V gene lost 4 bases and the J gene lost 0 bases, with 7 bases spanning the gap. This CDR3 has 12 residues. The germline V gene encodes CDR1 SQVTM and CDR2 ANQGSEA. The CDR3 DNA reads TGCAGCGTTGTGTACCCCTCCTACGAGCAGTACTTC. It encodes CSVVYPSYEQYF.

This clonotype was seen ten or more times. The chain joins TRBV4-1 to TRBJ2-7; D gene uncertain. The CDR3 contains 13 residues. In germline, CDR1 is MGHRA, CDR2 YSYEKL. The V end was cut by 1 base, the J end by 2 bases, with 6 bases between. CDR3 loop: CASSQAYTYEQYF. In nucleotides, the CDR3 is TGCGCCAGCAGCCAAGCCTATACCTACGAGCAGTACTTC.

In its sample, this clonotype was seen many times. This chain joins TRBV12-3 or TRBV12-4 and TRBJ2-5, with TRBD1 matching over 9 bases. The CDR3 totals 15 residues. Germline trimming cut 5 bases from V and 5 bases from J; bases unmatched to any gene: 9. This CDR3 reads CASSPTGGYGETQYF. The CDR3 region has the DNA TGTGCCAGCAGTCCGACAGGGGGTTATGGGGAGACCCAGTACTTC.

This clonotype showed up many times. V is TRBV6-5 and J is TRBJ2-7; 8 bases agree with TRBD2. This CDR3 is built from 17 residues. V lost 0 bases, J lost 3 bases, and 10 bases stayed unmatched. Germline V gene data show CDR1 as MNHEY and CDR2 as SVGAGI. The CDR3 sequence: CASSYSWAGGADYEQYF. The CDR3 nucleotides are TGTGCCAGCAGTTACTCGTGGGCGGGAGGTGCTGACTACGAGCAGTACTTC.

In its sample, this clonotype was seen many times. This chain joins TRBV7-8 and TRBJ2-5, with TRBD2 as a possible D gene (6 bases). The CDR3 runs 13 residues. CDR1 SGHVS and CDR2 FQNEAQ come from the germline V gene. V lost 6 bases to trimming and J lost 4 bases, with 12 bases between them. The CDR3 here is CASRRDWGETQYF. CDR3 nucleotide sequence: TGTGCCAGCAGGCGGGACTGGGGAGAGACCCAGTACTTC.

This clonotype was seen at least ten times. The J gene is TRBJ2-7, the V gene TRBV5-1, with 11 bases matching TRBD2. Germline V gene lookup returns CDR1 SGHRS and CDR2 YFSETQ. V shed 3 bases and J 5 bases; nucleotides not matched to a gene: 4. This CDR3 comprises 14 residues. Here the CDR3 DNA reads TGCGCCAGCAGCTCCGGGACTAGCGGCCACGAGCAGTACTTC. Protein: CASSSGTSGHEQYF. Combining the CDR3 with reference TRBV5-1 and TRBJ2-7 gives the whole variable domain KAGVTQTPRYLIKTRGQQVTLSCSPISGHRSVSWYQQTPGQGLQFLFEYFSETQRNKGNFPGRFSGRQFSNSRSEMNVSTLELGDSALYLCASSSGTSGHEQYFGPGTRLTVT.

This clonotype was observed many times. The J gene is TRBJ2-2, the V gene TRBV6-1; D might be TRBD2 (6 bases). Germline CDR1 reads MNHNS; CDR2 reads SASEGT. The V end was cut by 10 bases, the J end by 4 bases, with 19 bases between. The CDR3 is 15 amino acids. The CDR3 coding sequence is TGTGCCACAACACCTAGCGACCCGACCACCGGGGAGCTGTTTTTT. Translating it yields CATTPSDPTTGELFF.